The text below deals with one T cell receptor beta chain. Germline V gene lookup returns CDR1 MNHEY and CDR2 SVGEGT. The V and J ends lost 2 bases and 2 bases respectively, with 8 bases between them. The CDR3 covers 14 residues. The data belong to a study of blood T cell repertoires in COVID-19. TCRdb's copy holds only in-frame clones and misses some; the assay was immunoSEQ multiplex PCR. The table has just over 35,000 clones, about 81% seen once. Sample: peripheral blood. The sequence came from a human donor in a cohort sampled during active or convalescent COVID-19. The donor label of this sample is uncertain. The V gene is TRBV6-2 or TRBV6-3, the J gene TRBJ2-3, with D possibly matching TRBD1 (6 bases). The CDR3, as DNA: TGTGCCAGCAGTTACCGGGACAACACAGATACGCAGTATTTT. Protein: CASSYRDNTDTQYF.